One sample yielded the 32 T cell receptor beta chains listed below, sequenced in a study of shared clonotypes between healthy human individuals. The assay was immunoSEQ multiplex PCR, and TCRdb's table has in-frame clones only and misses some. The data contain over a million clones, less than 99% of them singletons. Specimen: naive CD4+ T cells sorted from blood. The subset here: CD45RA+ positively selected. The receptors originated from a man younger than 40 in good health.

This clone was recorded once. The chain uses TRBV18 and TRBJ2-2; D perhaps matches TRBD1 (6 bases). V was pared by 4 bases and J by 2 bases, with 14 bases between. Looked up from germline, CDR1 is KGHSH and CDR2 is LQKENI. The CDR3 has 16 amino acids. The CDR3 region is CASSLNPGQNTGELFF. CDR3 nucleotides: TGTGCCAGCTCACTTAATCCGGGACAAAACACCGGGGAGCTGTTTTTT.

This sequence joins TRBV5-4 and TRBJ2-7, with a weak D call TRBD2 (7 bases). Germline V lookup: CDR1 SGHNT, CDR2 YYREEE (reference sequence). The V gene lost 4 bases and the J gene lost 3 bases, with 20 bases spanning the gap. This CDR3 spans 16 amino acids. The CDR3 loop reads CASSQGPRGTNYEQYF. The CDR3, as DNA: TGTGCCAGCAGCCAAGGGCCGAGGGGGACTAACTACGAGCAGTACTTC.

The chain employs TRBV6-5 and TRBJ2-7; a weak D match, TRBD2 (6 bases). The CDR3 is made up of 14 amino acids. Germline CDR1 and CDR2: MNHEY and SVGAGI. Trimming took off 3 bases at V and 3 bases at J, with 12 bases between the two ends. The CDR3 sequence: CASSYRVGGYEQYF. As DNA, the CDR3 is TGTGCCAGCAGTTATCGTGTCGGGGGCTACGAGCAGTACTTC.

Points on this clone: This sample also contains other DNA sequences that code for the same CDR3. The V and J genes are TRBV27 and TRBJ1-1; D remains ambiguous. Germline V gene sequence: CDR1 MNHEY, CDR2 SMNVEV (reference sequence). This CDR3 is built from 13 residues. V gave up 2 bases and J gave up 1 base, with 5 bases separating them. This CDR3 is CASSLTSNTEAFF. The CDR3, as DNA: TGTGCCAGCAGTTTAACCTCGAACACTGAAGCTTTCTTT.

CDR3 loop: CASSTGLAGITDTQYF. The CDR3 bases are TGCGCCAGCAGCACCGGACTAGCGGGAATCACAGATACGCAGTATTTT. The chain employs TRBV5-1 and TRBJ2-3, with 12 bases fitting TRBD2. The trim removed 4 bases at V and 2 bases at J, leaving 5 bases unmatched. Germline CDR1 and CDR2: SGHRS and YFSETQ. The CDR3 is 16 amino acids.

The J gene is TRBJ2-7, the V gene TRBV23-1; 11 nucleotides align to TRBD2. TRBV23-1 carries the ORF label, with uncertain function. Unmatched junction bases numbered 11, after V lost 8 bases and J lost 5 bases. This CDR3 has 15 residues. The CDR3 nucleotides are TGCGCCAGCGCCCGCCCTAGCGGGGGGAATCACGAGCAGTACTTC. Residues: CASARPSGGNHEQYF.

The DNA of the CDR3 is TGTGCCAGTAGTGCGCGACAGGGTTTAGAGTATTTT. This gives the protein CASSARQGLEYF. V and J are TRBV19 and TRBJ2-3, with 7 bases that match TRBD1. Germline V gene lookup returns CDR1 LNHDA and CDR2 SQIVND (reference sequence). V lost 5 bases, J lost 13 bases, and 9 bases stayed unmatched. The CDR3 length is 12 residues.

The V gene is TRBV4-1, the J gene TRBJ1-5; D perhaps matches TRBD1 (5 bases). V was shortened by 3 bases and J by 5 bases, with 20 bases between the two germline ends. CDR1 MGHRA and CDR2 YSYEKL come from the germline V gene. The CDR3 contains 17 residues. Here the CDR3 reads CASSHSNSGGMYQPQHF. CDR3 nucleotides: TGCGCCAGCAGCCACTCTAACAGTGGGGGAATGTATCAGCCCCAGCATTTT.

V and J are TRBV19 and TRBJ1-5; D is possibly TRBD1 (5 bases). The CDR3 is made up of 18 amino acids. Trimming left V 3 bases short and J 0 bases short, with 18 bases between. Germline V gene sequence: CDR1 LNHDA, CDR2 SQIVND (reference sequence). Here the CDR3 DNA reads TGTGCCAGTAGTATCCCTGGGGCCATCGTTCTTAGCAATCAGCCCCAGCATTTT. Amino acid sequence: CASSIPGAIVLSNQPQHF.

The chain recombines TRBV7-2 with TRBJ2-1; the match to TRBD2 covers 7 bases. The V gene end was trimmed by 0 bases and the J gene end by 9 bases; junction bases not matched to a gene: 8. Per germline, CDR1 SGHTA and CDR2 FQGNSA. The CDR3 contains 15 residues. CDR3 in amino acids: CASSLAGGPSGEQFF. CDR3 sequence (DNA): TGTGCCAGCAGCTTAGCGGGAGGGCCAAGCGGTGAGCAGTTCTTC.

Note on this clone: The same CDR3 also results from other DNA sequences found in this sample. The chain employs TRBV5-1 and TRBJ2-2; D gene ambiguous. Per the germline V gene, CDR1 is SGHRS and CDR2 is YFSETQ. The V end lost 0 bases, the J end lost 4 bases, and 4 bases lay between the germline ends. CDR3 length: 13 residues. The CDR3 nucleotides read TGCGCCAGCAGCTTGGTCGTCACCGGGGAGCTGTTTTTT. This encodes CASSLVVTGELFF. Looking up the rest from reference TRBV5-1 and TRBJ2-2 gives the full variable domain: KAGVTQTPRYLIKTRGQQVTLSCSPISGHRSVSWYQQTPGQGLQFLFEYFSETQRNKGNFPGRFSGRQFSNSRSEMNVSTLELGDSALYLCASSLVVTGELFFGEGSRLTVL.

The CDR3 nucleotides read TGTGCCAGCAGCCTAGGGGCGCGCGGTGAGCAGTTCTTC. It encodes CASSLGARGEQFF. This rearrangement joins TRBV7-2 to TRBJ2-1; D perhaps matches TRBD1 (5 bases). This CDR3 region has 13 residues. V lost 5 bases and J lost 9, with 14 bases in between. CDR1 SGHTA and CDR2 FQGNSA come from the germline V gene.

V and J are TRBV11-2 and TRBJ1-3; TRBD1 might be the D (6 bases). The CDR3 has 16 amino acids. CDR1 SGHAT and CDR2 FQNNGV come from the germline V gene. Trimming cost V 4 bases and J 0 bases, with 13 bases left between them. The CDR3 region has the DNA TGTGCCAGCAGCTCAACAGGGCAAGGCTCTGGAAACACCATATATTTT. The encoded protein is CASSSTGQGSGNTIYF.

The chain employs TRBV18 and TRBJ1-1, with 7 bases identical to TRBD1. V gave up 1 base and J gave up 2 bases; unmatched junction bases: 7. This CDR3 spans 16 amino acids. Germline V gives CDR1 KGHSH, CDR2 LQKENI. The CDR3 reads CASSPRDRVFNTEAFF. The CDR3 nucleotides read TGTGCCAGCTCACCACGAGACAGGGTGTTTAACACTGAAGCTTTCTTT.

In the case of this clone: Compared with germline, one end of the junction differs, possibly owing to a read error. The gene calls are TRBV7-7 and TRBJ2-5; D remains unclear. In germline, CDR1 is SSHAT, CDR2 FNYEAQ (reference sequence). The CDR3 runs to 12 residues. The CDR3 DNA follows: TGTGCTAGCAGCCCCAGAGAAGAGACCCAGTACTTC. Its protein product is CASSPREETQYF.

The chain links TRBV2 to TRBJ1-5, with D hard to call. Germline V gives CDR1 SNHLY, CDR2 FYNNEI. The CDR3 totals 11 residues. V lost 6 bases to trimming and J lost 3 bases, with 3 bases between them. The CDR3 is CASRDNQPQHF. CDR3 DNA: TGTGCCAGCAGGGACAATCAGCCCCAGCATTTT.

Concerning this clone itself: Other DNA variants within this sample encode the same CDR3. This chain links TRBV10-1 with TRBJ2-7; D is unclear. Trimming cost V 3 bases and J 4 bases, with 4 bases left between them. Germline loops: CDR1 WNHNN, CDR2 SYGVQD (reference sequence). The CDR3 loop spans 11 amino acids. The CDR3 DNA reads TGCGCCAGCAGTGACGGGTACGAGCAGTACTTC. Translating it yields CASSDGYEQYF.

The chain employs TRBV10-3 and TRBJ1-3, with 7 bases matching TRBD1. CDR3 length: 14 amino acids. Trimming cost V 6 bases and J 3 bases; bases outside gene matches: 5. Germline V gene lookup returns CDR1 ENHRY and CDR2 SYGVKD. CDR3 amino acids: CAISGQDNGNTIYF. Here the CDR3 DNA reads TGTGCCATCAGCGGACAGGACAATGGAAACACCATATATTTT.

This chain connects TRBV10-1 to TRBJ2-4, with 7 bases fitting TRBD2. Losses at the gene ends were 10 bases for V and 0 bases for J; bases not matched to a gene: 12. This CDR3 comprises 16 residues. Per the germline V gene, CDR1 is WNHNN and CDR2 is SYGVQD (reference sequence). DNA of the CDR3: TGCGCCAACCAAGCAGTAGCGGGTATAGCCAAAAACATTCAGTACTTC. This translates into CANQAVAGIAKNIQYF.

The table lists this clone with a count of one. The J gene is TRBJ1-4, the V gene TRBV5-4; no definite D call. CDR1 is SGHNT, CDR2 YYREEE, per germline (reference sequence). V gave up 0 bases and J gave up 4 bases, with 7 bases separating them. The CDR3 spans 14 residues. The CDR3 region is CASSLGVNNEKLFF. The CDR3, as DNA: TGTGCCAGCAGCTTGGGGGTCAATAATGAAAAACTGTTTTTT.

The genes are TRBV5-6 and TRBJ1-4; D may be TRBD1 (6 bases). V was pared by 6 bases and J by 3 bases, with 18 bases between. There are 16 residues in the CDR3. Germline V CDR1 and CDR2: SGHDT, YYEEEE. CDR3 loop: CASTLNRERSNEKLFF. CDR3 bases: TGTGCCAGCACCCTAAACAGGGAACGCTCTAATGAAAAACTGTTTTTT.

The J gene is TRBJ2-4, the V gene TRBV27, with D perhaps matching TRBD2 (5 bases). The V end lost 3 bases, the J end lost 3 bases, and 15 bases lay between the germline ends. This CDR3 region has 16 residues. Germline CDR1 reads MNHEY; CDR2 reads SMNVEV (reference sequence). In nucleotides, the CDR3 is TGTGCCAGCAGTTTGAGAGTCGGGGTGGGCAAAAACATTCAGTACTTC. It is translated as CASSLRVGVGKNIQYF.

J is TRBJ1-5 and V is TRBV18; no definite D call. CDR1 and CDR2 from the germline V gene are KGHSH and LQKENI. The V gene lost 6 bases and the J gene lost 3 bases, with 6 bases spanning the gap. The CDR3 extends over 12 amino acids. CDR3 nucleotide sequence: TGTGCCAGCTCCAACCTCAATCAGCCCCAGCATTTT. Translated, it gives CASSNLNQPQHF.

With respect to this clone: This same CDR3 is encoded by further DNA sequences in the sample. Here the CDR3 DNA reads TGTGCCAGCTCACCAAAGGAGACCCAGTACTTC. Its protein is CASSPKETQYF. The genes are TRBV18 and TRBJ2-5; D is uncertain. Germline CDR1 reads KGHSH; CDR2 reads LQKENI. The CDR3 is 11 amino acids. Trimming left V 2 bases short and J 5 bases short, with 3 bases between.

CDR3 nucleotide sequence: TGTGCCAGCAGTTACTTATCCTCCGAGGGGGAGCAGTACTTC. Translated: CASSYLSSEGEQYF. The chain joins TRBV6-6 to TRBJ2-7; perhaps D is TRBD1 or TRBD2 (5 bases each). The ends were cut back, 1 base at V and 7 bases at J, with 14 bases in the middle. The CDR3 runs to 14 residues. Germline V gene data show CDR1 as MNHNY and CDR2 as SVGAGI (reference sequence).

This chain uses TRBV4-3 with TRBJ2-7; tentatively, D is TRBD1 or TRBD2 (9 bases each). The CDR3 runs 20 residues. V lost 2 bases and J lost 6, with 32 bases in between. The germline gives CDR1 LGHNA, CDR2 YSLEER. The CDR3 sequence is CASSQSPYRGQGSGSLEQYF. The CDR3 DNA follows: TGCGCCAGCAGCCAATCACCCTACAGGGGGCAAGGTAGCGGGAGCCTCGAGCAGTACTTC.

This rearrangement joins TRBV7-6 to TRBJ2-1; D not certain. Looked up from germline, CDR1 is SGHVS and CDR2 is FNYEAQ. V shed 2 bases and J shed 11 bases, with 7 bases lying between them. This CDR3 has 11 amino acids. The CDR3 region is CASSLSGQQFF. The CDR3 coding sequence is TGTGCCAGCAGCTTATCCGGCCAGCAGTTCTTC.

V usage is TRBV20-1 and J usage is TRBJ2-7; D remains unclear. V was pared by 8 bases and J by 11 bases, with 19 bases between. The length of the CDR3 is 11 residues. CDR1 and CDR2 (germline): DFQATT, SNEGSKA (reference sequence). The CDR3 DNA reads TGCAGTTGCAAGTTAGGGCCTCAAGAGTACTTC. Its translation is CSCKLGPQEYF.

This chain's CDR3 is CASSLVTARSGETQYF. CDR3 nucleotides: TGTGCCAGCAGTTTAGTAACAGCTAGGTCGGGAGAGACCCAGTACTTC. The V call is TRBV28, the J call TRBJ2-5; unclear D gene. Germline V gives CDR1 MDHEN, CDR2 SYDVKM. The CDR3 covers 16 residues. V lost 2 bases, J lost 4 bases, and 17 bases lay in between.

A remark on this clone: This sample includes further DNA sequences coding for the same CDR3. The J gene is TRBJ1-5, the V gene TRBV10-3; the match to TRBD1 covers 8 bases. Germline CDR1 is ENHRY and CDR2 is SYGVKD. This CDR3 is built from 14 residues. After removal of 4 bases from V and 5 bases from J, the junction contained 4 bases not matched to a gene. CDR3 region: CAISGTGGDQPQHF. In nucleotides, the CDR3 is TGTGCCATCAGTGGTACAGGGGGAGATCAGCCCCAGCATTTT.

V is TRBV5-5 and J is TRBJ2-7; D not resolved. Germline lookup yields CDR1 SGHKS and CDR2 YYEKEE (reference sequence). Trimming removed 2 bases at V and 2 bases at J, with 14 bases between. The CDR3 consists of 15 residues. DNA for the CDR3: TGTGCCAGCAGCTTAGAACCTTTACTACCCTACGAGCAGTACTTC. This sequence encodes CASSLEPLLPYEQYF.

Note on this clone: Additional DNA sequences in this sample encode the identical CDR3. The rearrangement uses TRBV18 and TRBJ2-7; a weak D match, TRBD2 (5 bases). Trimming shortened V by 3 bases and J by 0 bases, and 6 bases separated the two germline ends. CDR1 KGHSH and CDR2 LQKENI come from the germline V gene. CDR3 length: 13 amino acids. Here the CDR3 reads CASSPGVSYEQYF. The DNA for the CDR3 is TGTGCCAGCTCACCCGGGGTCTCCTACGAGCAGTACTTC. Complete variable domain (other parts from reference TRBV18 and TRBJ2-7): NAGVMQNPRHLVRRRGQEARLRCSPMKGHSHVYWYRQLPEEGLKFMVYLQKENIIDESGMPKERFSAEFPKEGPSILRIQQVVRGDSAAYFCASSPGVSYEQYFGPGTRLTVT.